Listed below are T cell receptor beta chains from one sample, sequenced in a study of blood T cell repertoires in COVID-19. The repertoire was sequenced with immunoSEQ multiplex PCR; TCRdb's copy has only in-frame clones and lacks some. The sample includes some 250,000 clones, approximately 84% of them seen just once. The sequenced material came from PBMCs or T cells enriched from blood (not recorded which). The receptors shown here come from a man aged 40-49 years who had recovered from COVID-19. CDR3s include the opening cysteine and the closing phenylalanine or tryptophan. The D gene is left open where the match is weak. Not all rows give a size; the values are once, few, many and, for expanded clones, a class.

V gene: TRBV6-5; D gene: NA; J gene: TRBJ1-5; clone size: NA; CDR3 protein: CASSQRDGQPQHF; CDR3 DNA: TGTGCCAGCAGTCAGCGGGACGGCCAGCCCCAGCATTTT
V gene: TRBV6-1; D gene: NA; J gene: TRBJ2-6; clone size: few; CDR3 protein: CASSEYNPPGANVLTF; CDR3 DNA: TGTGCCAGCAGTGAATATAATCCCCCTGGGGCCAACGTCCTGACTTTC
V gene: TRBV4-1; D gene: NA; J gene: TRBJ1-1; clone size: NA; CDR3 protein: CASSQGTSNTEAFF; CDR3 DNA: TGCGCCAGCAGCCAGGGGACATCGAACACTGAAGCTTTCTTT
V gene: TRBV7-9; D gene: TRBD2; J gene: TRBJ2-7; clone size: NA; CDR3 protein: CASSFWGGEQYF; CDR3 DNA: TGTGCCAGCAGCTTTTGGGGGGGCGAGCAGTACTTC
V gene: TRBV28; D gene: TRBD1; J gene: TRBJ1-6; clone size: NA; CDR3 protein: CASRQGERPLHF; CDR3 DNA: TGTGCCAGCAGACAGGGGGAGAGGCCCCTCCACTTT
V gene: TRBV25-1; D gene: TRBD2; J gene: TRBJ2-5; clone size: NA; CDR3 protein: CASSGTSGRAGETQYF; CDR3 DNA: TGTGCCAGCAGTGGGACTAGCGGGAGGGCCGGAGAGACCCAGTACTTC
V gene: TRBV9; D gene: TRBD2; J gene: TRBJ2-3; clone size: few; CDR3 protein: CASSPPGGVDTQYF; CDR3 DNA: TGTGCCAGCAGCCCCCCGGGGGGGGTAGATACGCAGTATTTT
V gene: TRBV7-9; D gene: TRBD1; J gene: TRBJ2-1; clone size: NA; CDR3 protein: CASSPGTGGNNEQFF; CDR3 DNA: TGTGCCAGCAGCCCCGGGACAGGGGGGAACAATGAGCAGTTCTTC
V gene: TRBV9; D gene: TRBD2; J gene: TRBJ2-1; clone size: NA; CDR3 protein: CASSVAQREFNEQFF; CDR3 DNA: TGTGCCAGCAGCGTAGCCCAGCGGGAGTTCAATGAGCAGTTCTTC
V gene: TRBV9; D gene: NA; J gene: TRBJ2-1; clone size: NA; CDR3 protein: CASSVGVGQGRGGQFF; CDR3 DNA: TGTGCCAGCAGCGTAGGGGTGGGGCAGGGGAGAGGCGGGCAGTTCTTC
V gene: TRBV28; D gene: NA; J gene: TRBJ2-5; clone size: NA; CDR3 protein: CASSLLRETQYF; CDR3 DNA: TGTGCCAGCAGTCTCCTACGTGAGACCCAGTACTTC
V gene: TRBV5-4; D gene: NA; J gene: TRBJ1-2; clone size: NA; CDR3 protein: CASSYATTVQGGYTF; CDR3 DNA: TGTGCCAGCAGCTATGCCACGACAGTACAGGGTGGCTACACCTTC
V gene: TRBV5-4; D gene: NA; J gene: TRBJ2-7; clone size: few; CDR3 protein: CASRPASNSYEQYF; CDR3 DNA: TGTGCCAGCAGACCAGCTAGCAACTCCTACGAGCAGTACTTC
V gene: TRBV5-1; D gene: NA; J gene: TRBJ1-6; clone size: NA; CDR3 protein: CASHAGIGRGSPLHF; CDR3 DNA: TGCGCCAGCCACGCGGGAATAGGTCGGGGTTCACCCCTCCACTTT
V gene: TRBV7-2; D gene: NA; J gene: TRBJ1-5; clone size: once; CDR3 protein: CASSLLTGNQPQHF; CDR3 DNA: TGTGCCAGCAGCTTATTAACAGGAAATCAGCCCCAGCATTTT
V gene: TRBV3-1/TRBV3-2; D gene: NA; J gene: TRBJ1-2; clone size: few; CDR3 protein: CASSQAGVSSYGYTF; CDR3 DNA: TGTGCCAGCAGCCAAGCAGGGGTAAGCTCCTATGGCTACACCTTC
V gene: TRBV14; D gene: TRBD1; J gene: TRBJ1-2; clone size: NA; CDR3 protein: CASSDTGGGYTF; CDR3 DNA: TGTGCCAGCAGCGATACAGGGGGCGGCTACACCTTC
V gene: TRBV10-3; D gene: TRBD2; J gene: TRBJ2-1; clone size: few; CDR3 protein: CASAAAGAYNEQFF; CDR3 DNA: TGTGCCAGCGCTGCAGCGGGAGCCTACAATGAGCAGTTCTTC
V gene: TRBV6-5; D gene: TRBD1; J gene: TRBJ1-5; clone size: NA; CDR3 protein: CASSFGTAPLAQHF; CDR3 DNA: TGTGCCAGCAGTTTTGGGACAGCGCCATTGGCCCAGCATTTT
V gene: TRBV2; D gene: NA; J gene: TRBJ1-2; clone size: NA; CDR3 protein: CASRQAYGYTF; CDR3 DNA: TGTGCCAGCAGACAGGCGTATGGCTACACCTTC
V gene: TRBV28; D gene: TRBD2; J gene: TRBJ2-3; clone size: NA; CDR3 protein: CASSASGHASTDTQYF; CDR3 DNA: TGTGCCAGCAGTGCTAGCGGACATGCTAGCACAGATACGCAGTATTTT
V gene: TRBV14; D gene: NA; J gene: TRBJ1-2; clone size: NA; CDR3 protein: CASSHRVETNYGYTF; CDR3 DNA: TGTGCCAGCAGCCATCGGGTTGAGACTAACTATGGCTACACCTTC
V gene: TRBV27; D gene: TRBD1; J gene: TRBJ2-5; clone size: NA; CDR3 protein: CASSPWDRPETQYF; CDR3 DNA: TGTGCCAGCAGTCCTTGGGACAGGCCAGAGACCCAGTACTTC
V gene: TRBV18; D gene: NA; J gene: TRBJ1-6; clone size: NA; CDR3 protein: CASSSTGRDSPLHF; CDR3 DNA: TGTGCCAGCTCATCAACAGGGAGAGATTCACCCCTCCACTTT
V gene: TRBV30; D gene: TRBD2; J gene: TRBJ2-1; clone size: once; CDR3 protein: CAWGTSGNEQFF; CDR3 DNA: TGTGCCTGGGGGACTAGCGGCAATGAGCAGTTCTTC
V gene: TRBV5-5; D gene: TRBD1; J gene: TRBJ2-2; clone size: NA; CDR3 protein: CASTYDRGTGELFF; CDR3 DNA: TGTGCCAGCACCTACGACAGGGGGACCGGGGAGCTGTTTTTT
V gene: TRBV29-1; D gene: NA; J gene: TRBJ1-5; clone size: NA; CDR3 protein: CSVEDSGGAGQPQHF; CDR3 DNA: TGCAGCGTTGAAGATTCGGGGGGCGCCGGACAGCCCCAGCATTTT
V gene: TRBV7-2; D gene: TRBD1; J gene: TRBJ1-4; clone size: NA; CDR3 protein: CASRQGPFNEKLFF; CDR3 DNA: TGTGCCAGCAGACAGGGGCCTTTTAATGAAAAACTGTTTTTT
V gene: TRBV3-1/TRBV3-2; D gene: NA; J gene: TRBJ2-6; clone size: NA; CDR3 protein: CASSQGGSGANVLTF; CDR3 DNA: TGTGCCAGCAGCCAGGGGGGATCTGGGGCCAACGTCCTGACTTTC
V gene: TRBV4-2; D gene: NA; J gene: TRBJ1-1; clone size: once; CDR3 protein: CASSHHRNTEAFF; CDR3 DNA: TGTGCCAGCAGCCACCACAGGAACACTGAAGCTTTCTTT
V gene: TRBV9; D gene: NA; J gene: TRBJ1-2; clone size: NA; CDR3 protein: CASSVGPVSPYGYTF; CDR3 DNA: TGTGCCAGCAGCGTAGGCCCCGTAAGCCCCTATGGCTACACCTTC
V gene: TRBV5-4; D gene: NA; J gene: TRBJ2-7; clone size: few; CDR3 protein: CASSSGVDWDEQYF; CDR3 DNA: TGTGCCAGCAGCTCAGGGGTCGACTGGGACGAGCAGTACTTC
V gene: TRBV2; D gene: NA; J gene: TRBJ1-1; clone size: NA; CDR3 protein: CASSATPRAEAFF; CDR3 DNA: TGTGCCAGCAGTGCCACCCCTCGGGCTGAAGCTTTCTTT
V gene: TRBV6-5; D gene: NA; J gene: TRBJ1-1; clone size: once; CDR3 protein: CASRSGANTEAFF; CDR3 DNA: TGTGCCAGCAGATCAGGGGCGAACACTGAAGCTTTCTTT
V gene: TRBV2; D gene: NA; J gene: TRBJ2-6; clone size: many; CDR3 protein: CASRGDVSGANVLTF; CDR3 DNA: TGTGCCAGCCGCGGGGATGTCTCTGGGGCCAACGTCCTGACTTTC
V gene: TRBV3-1/TRBV3-2; D gene: NA; J gene: TRBJ2-7; clone size: NA; CDR3 protein: CASQRSGTYEQYF; CDR3 DNA: TGTGCCAGCCAAAGGAGCGGGACATACGAGCAGTACTTC
V gene: TRBV27; D gene: TRBD1; J gene: TRBJ2-7; clone size: NA; CDR3 protein: CASSSGQSYEQYF; CDR3 DNA: TGTGCCAGCAGTTCGGGACAGAGCTACGAGCAGTACTTC
V gene: TRBV11-2; D gene: TRBD1; J gene: TRBJ2-1; clone size: once; CDR3 protein: CASSRYFTGGDEQFF; CDR3 DNA: TGTGCCAGCAGCCGATATTTCACAGGGGGCGATGAGCAGTTCTTC
V gene: TRBV5-4; D gene: NA; J gene: TRBJ1-4; clone size: NA; CDR3 protein: CASSFLSAGFNEKLFF; CDR3 DNA: TGTGCCAGCAGCTTTCTTTCGGCGGGGTTTAATGAAAAACTGTTTTTT
V gene: TRBV3-1/TRBV3-2; D gene: TRBD1; J gene: TRBJ1-2; clone size: NA; CDR3 protein: CASSPRQGHYGYTF; CDR3 DNA: TGTGCCAGCAGCCCTCGACAGGGGCACTATGGCTACACCTTC
V gene: TRBV5-3; D gene: NA; J gene: TRBJ1-1; clone size: NA; CDR3 protein: CARSLGTQNTEAFF; CDR3 DNA: TGTGCCAGAAGCTTGGGGACTCAGAACACTGAAGCTTTCTTT
V gene: TRBV3-1/TRBV3-2; D gene: NA; J gene: TRBJ1-2; clone size: once; CDR3 protein: CASSHRPGDYGYTF; CDR3 DNA: TGTGCCAGCAGCCATCGCCCGGGGGACTATGGCTACACCTTC
V gene: TRBV14; D gene: TRBD1; J gene: TRBJ2-1; clone size: NA; CDR3 protein: CASSPPGQTSNEQFF; CDR3 DNA: TGTGCCAGCAGCCCTCCGGGACAGACAAGCAATGAGCAGTTCTTC
V gene: TRBV7-2; D gene: TRBD1; J gene: TRBJ1-5; clone size: NA; CDR3 protein: CASSPGGGVSQPQHF; CDR3 DNA: TGTGCCAGCAGCCCAGGAGGGGGCGTCTCTCAGCCCCAGCATTTT
V gene: TRBV7-9; D gene: NA; J gene: TRBJ1-1; clone size: NA; CDR3 protein: CASSPQGNTEAFF; CDR3 DNA: TGTGCCAGCAGCCCTCAGGGGAACACTGAAGCTTTCTTT
V gene: TRBV18; D gene: NA; J gene: TRBJ1-3; clone size: NA; CDR3 protein: CASSPPGSDSGNTIYF; CDR3 DNA: TGTGCCAGCTCACCACCGGGGAGTGACTCTGGAAACACCATATATTTT
V gene: TRBV3-1/TRBV3-2; D gene: TRBD2; J gene: TRBJ2-7; clone size: NA; CDR3 protein: CASSQVAGRVSEQYF; CDR3 DNA: TGTGCCAGCAGCCAAGTAGCGGGGAGGGTCAGCGAGCAGTACTTC
V gene: TRBV11-1; D gene: NA; J gene: TRBJ1-2; clone size: NA; CDR3 protein: CASSPQGTYGYTF; CDR3 DNA: TGTGCCAGCAGCCCTCAGGGGACGTATGGCTACACCTTC
V gene: TRBV11-1; D gene: NA; J gene: TRBJ2-1; clone size: NA; CDR3 protein: CASTIKIGEQFF; CDR3 DNA: TGTGCCAGCACCATAAAAATCGGTGAGCAGTTCTTC
V gene: TRBV7-8; D gene: TRBD1; J gene: TRBJ1-2; clone size: NA; CDR3 protein: CASSLRTGGANYGYTF; CDR3 DNA: TGTGCCAGCAGCCTCAGGACAGGGGGGGCTAACTATGGCTACACCTTC
V gene: TRBV28; D gene: NA; J gene: TRBJ2-3; clone size: NA; CDR3 protein: CASRRTGSDTQYF; CDR3 DNA: TGTGCCAGCAGGAGAACAGGGTCGGATACGCAGTATTTT
V gene: TRBV5-4; D gene: TRBD2; J gene: TRBJ2-7; clone size: NA; CDR3 protein: CASSPGTRVYEQYF; CDR3 DNA: TGTGCCAGCAGTCCCGGGACTAGAGTTTACGAGCAGTACTTC
V gene: TRBV30; D gene: TRBD1; J gene: TRBJ1-1; clone size: few; CDR3 protein: CAWSPGTGTYTEAFF; CDR3 DNA: TGTGCCTGGAGTCCCGGGACAGGGACTTACACTGAAGCTTTCTTT